This entry lists 25 T cell receptor beta chains sequenced from one sample in a study of control samples from healthy donors and cancer patients (dated by TCRdb to 2018 to 2021). Receptor amplification or capture employed the immunoSEQ multiplex PCR assay. Not all clones reach the TCRdb copy of this immuneACCESS table, which keeps in-frame sequences only. Checked studies attribute under half of the gap to unresolved V genes and leave the rest unexplained. This sample is represented by about 120,000 clones; roughly 90% of them were singletons. The ten largest make up 6% to 8% of the sample. Specimen: blood. These receptors were collected from a young woman in good health.

V usage is TRBV7-2 and J usage is TRBJ1-5; D is possibly TRBD1 (5 bases). The CDR3 is made up of 14 amino acids. Germline V gene data show CDR1 as SGHTA and CDR2 as FQGNSA. V lost 1 base, J lost 7 bases, and 11 bases lay in between. CDR3 protein: CASSLEGFGQPQHF. The CDR3 DNA reads as TGTGCCAGCAGCTTAGAGGGGTTCGGGCAGCCCCAGCATTTT.

This chain links TRBV5-6 with TRBJ1-2; 11 bases agree with TRBD1. Germline CDR1 and CDR2: SGHDT and YYEEEE. Losses at the gene ends were 4 bases for V and 3 bases for J; bases not matched to a gene: 5. This CDR3 is built from 15 residues. The CDR3 spells CASSERTGGDYGYTF. The CDR3 DNA is TGTGCCAGCAGCGAACGGACAGGGGGCGACTATGGCTACACCTTC. The entire variable domain, with the rest obtained from reference TRBV5-6 and TRBJ1-2, is as follows: DAGVTQSPTHLIKTRGQQVTLRCSPKSGHDTVSWYQQALGQGPQFIFQYYEEEERQRGNFPDRFSGHQFPNYSSELNVNALLLGDSALYLCASSERTGGDYGYTFGSGTRLTVV.

The V gene is TRBV5-1, the J gene TRBJ1-2; 7 nucleotides match TRBD1. V was clipped by 2 bases and J by 7 bases; unmatched bases: 5. CDR1 is SGHRS, CDR2 YFSETQ, per germline. The CDR3 covers 13 residues. The CDR3 DNA is TGCGCCAGCAGCTTAGTAGGGGGCGGTGGCTACACCTTC. This gives the protein CASSLVGGGGYTF.

This clone has more than one count but fewer than ten. V and J are TRBV28 and TRBJ2-1; D may be TRBD2 (6 bases). In germline, CDR1 is MDHEN, CDR2 SYDVKM. The germline V and J ends were trimmed by 4 bases and 6 bases, with 13 bases remaining between them. The CDR3 is made up of 14 amino acids. The CDR3 here is CASSSAGSLNEQFF. CDR3 in DNA: TGTGCCAGCAGTTCAGCGGGTTCACTCAATGAGCAGTTCTTC.

The chain recombines TRBV28 with TRBJ2-7, with 10 bases fitting TRBD1. V shed 2 bases and J 0 bases; nucleotides not matched to a gene: 4. Per the germline V gene, CDR1 is MDHEN and CDR2 is SYDVKM. The CDR3 is 16 residues long. The CDR3 region has the DNA TGTGCCAGCAGTTTAGGACAGGGGGTGATCTCCTACGAGCAGTACTTC. This gives the protein CASSLGQGVISYEQYF.

CDR3 in amino acids: CASSMYGPYGYTF. The CDR3 DNA follows: TGTGCCAGTAGTATGTACGGGCCCTATGGCTACACCTTC. The chain joins TRBV19 to TRBJ1-2; unclear D gene. CDR1 is LNHDA and CDR2 is SQIVND in the germline V gene (reference sequence). This CDR3 has 13 residues. V lost 3 bases and J lost 4, with 9 bases in between. The full variable domain, completed using reference TRBV19 and TRBJ1-2, is DGGITQSPKYLFRKEGQNVTLSCEQNLNHDAMYWYRQDPGQGLRLIYYSQIVNDFQKGDIAEGYSVSREKKESFPLTVTSAQKNPTAFYLCASSMYGPYGYTFGSGTRLTVV.

J is TRBJ2-7 and V is TRBV3-1 (or the pseudogene TRBV3-2), with TRBD2 identical over 9 bases. V lost 0 bases to trimming and J lost 5 bases; unmatched junction nucleotides: 14. This CDR3 has 18 amino acids. Looked up from germline, CDR1 is LGHDT and CDR2 is YNNKEL (reference sequence). In nucleotides, the CDR3 is TGTGCCAGCAGCCAAGATTCGGGCGGGAGGGGCTGGTGGAACGAGCAGTACTTC. It translates to CASSQDSGGRGWWNEQYF.

In DNA, the CDR3 is TGCAGCGTTCAAGGGCAGTACAATGAGCAGTTCTTC. It yields the protein CSVQGQYNEQFF. The rearrangement joins TRBV29-1 to TRBJ2-1; D is undetermined. The CDR3 contains 12 residues. Trimming removed 5 bases at V and 4 bases at J, with 9 bases between. Germline V gene sequence: CDR1 SQVTM, CDR2 ANQGSEA.

This chain uses TRBV11-1 with TRBJ2-3, with 7 bases matching TRBD2. The J segment lost 0 bases and the V segment lost 4 bases, leaving 7 bases of the junction unmatched. Per the germline V gene, CDR1 is SGHAT and CDR2 is FQDESV (reference sequence). This CDR3 spans 16 amino acids. The CDR3 sequence: CASSSQAGWSTDTQYF. The CDR3 DNA is TGTGCCAGCAGCTCACAAGCGGGGTGGAGCACAGATACGCAGTATTTT.

CDR3 bases: TGTGCCAGCAGCCAAGACCCCGGGACTAGGTCCCACAATGAGCAGTTCTTC. Protein: CASSQDPGTRSHNEQFF. The genes are TRBV4-2 and TRBJ2-1; TRBD2 matches at 8 bases. The CDR3 consists of 17 residues. The trim removed 0 bases at V and 5 bases at J, leaving 9 bases unmatched. Germline V gene sequence: CDR1 LGHNA, CDR2 YNFKEQ.

The rearrangement uses TRBV24-1 and TRBJ2-1, with 7 bases lining up with TRBD1. The CDR3 is 15 amino acids. J lost 10 bases, V lost 4 bases, and 12 bases had no gene match. From germline, CDR1 is KGHDR and CDR2 SFDVKD. As DNA, the CDR3 is TGTGCCACCAGTGAGAACAGGGGCCCCAAGGGGGAGCAGTTCTTC. The encoded protein is CATSENRGPKGEQFF.

The chain links TRBV28 to TRBJ2-2, with D perhaps given as TRBD1 or TRBD2 (5 bases each). This CDR3 region has 16 residues. Germline V gene data show CDR1 as MDHEN and CDR2 as SYDVKM. Trimming removed 5 bases from V and 4 bases from J, with 17 bases in between. CDR3 protein: CASSDLGARSTGELFF. As DNA, the CDR3 is TGTGCCAGCAGTGACCTCGGGGCGAGGAGCACCGGGGAGCTGTTTTTT. Full variable domain (missing parts from reference TRBV28 and TRBJ2-2): DVKVTQSSRYLVKRTGEKVFLECVQDMDHENMFWYRQDPGLGLRLIYFSYDVKMKEKGDIPEGYSVSREKKERFSLILESASTNQTSMYLCASSDLGARSTGELFFGEGSRLTVL.

The chain links TRBV9 to TRBJ2-7; a possible D gene is TRBD2 (5 bases). Trimming removed 0 bases from V and 2 bases from J, with 9 bases in between. Germline CDR1 is SGDLS and CDR2 is YYNGEE. This CDR3 region has 14 residues. DNA for the CDR3: TGTGCCAGCAGCGTAGCGGGGTACCCCTACGAGCAGTACTTC. This encodes CASSVAGYPYEQYF.

The chain carries TRBV4-3 and TRBJ2-7; 7 bases line up with TRBD1. Germline V lookup: CDR1 LGHNA, CDR2 YSLEER. V shed 3 bases and J 3 bases; nucleotides not matched to a gene: 8. The CDR3 consists of 15 residues. CDR3 in DNA: TGCGCCAGCAGCCAGGATACAGGGGTGGTCTACGAGCAGTACTTC. This codes for CASSQDTGVVYEQYF.

V gene TRBV7-8 combines with J gene TRBJ2-1, with 8 nucleotides matching TRBD2. The CDR3 is 15 residues long. Germline trimming cut 2 bases from V and 6 bases from J; bases unmatched to any gene: 6. Germline CDR1 and CDR2: SGHVS and FQNEAQ. The CDR3 DNA reads TGTGCCAGCAGCTTAATCGCGGGGGGAGCCAATGAGCAGTTCTTC. Amino acid sequence: CASSLIAGGANEQFF.

A single count supports this clone. The chain combines TRBV7-2 with TRBJ2-3, with D tentatively TRBD1 (5 bases). Trimming left V 3 bases short and J 2 bases short, with 9 bases between. Germline V lookup: CDR1 SGHTA, CDR2 FQGNSA. The CDR3 extends over 14 amino acids. The CDR3 DNA follows: TGTGCCAGCAGCTTGAGCAGGGACACAGATACGCAGTATTTT. Residues: CASSLSRDTDTQYF.

This sequence joins TRBV5-6 and TRBJ1-2, with D maybe TRBD1 (5 bases). V was pared by 4 bases and J by 7 bases, with 14 bases between. The germline V gene encodes CDR1 SGHDT and CDR2 YYEEEE. The CDR3 contains 13 residues. The CDR3 loop reads CASSPPGRGGYTF. DNA of the CDR3: TGTGCCAGCAGCCCCCCGGGGAGGGGTGGCTACACCTTC. Full variable domain (missing parts from reference TRBV5-6 and TRBJ1-2): DAGVTQSPTHLIKTRGQQVTLRCSPKSGHDTVSWYQQALGQGPQFIFQYYEEEERQRGNFPDRFSGHQFPNYSSELNVNALLLGDSALYLCASSPPGRGGYTFGSGTRLTVV.

This clone appeared once. The rearrangement links TRBV12-3 or TRBV12-4 to TRBJ1-1, with TRBD1 matching 8 bases. The CDR3 has 13 amino acids. V was clipped by 5 bases and J by 1 base; unmatched bases: 0. CDR3 bases: TGTGCCAGCAGTGGACAGGGGAACACTGAAGCTTTCTTT. Translated, it gives CASSGQGNTEAFF.

There are a few counts of this clone. The rearrangement links TRBV5-8 to TRBJ2-5, with TRBD2 matching over 12 bases. The germline V gene has CDR1 SGHTS and CDR2 YDEGEE. Losses at the gene ends were 3 bases for V and 4 bases for J; bases not matched to a gene: 7. The CDR3 loop spans 16 amino acids. The CDR3 is CASSSRTSGNLETQYF. The CDR3, as DNA: TGTGCCAGCAGCTCGCGGACTAGCGGGAATTTAGAGACCCAGTACTTC.

This clone was counted a single time. The chain joins TRBV28 to TRBJ1-2; no definite D call. V dropped 3 bases and J dropped 1 base, with 9 bases sitting between them. This CDR3 contains 14 residues. Germline V gene lookup returns CDR1 MDHEN and CDR2 SYDVKM. CDR3 in DNA: TGTGCCAGCAGTTTTGCCCGCTTTAACTATGGCTACACCTTC. Amino acid sequence: CASSFARFNYGYTF.

The V gene is TRBV28, the J gene TRBJ2-1; 10 positions match TRBD1. CDR1 is MDHEN, CDR2 SYDVKM, per germline. With V trimmed by 3 bases and J by 5 bases, 7 bases remained unmatched. The CDR3 sequence is 16 residues long. The CDR3 sequence: CASSFRDRGSDNEQFF. Here the CDR3 DNA reads TGTGCCAGCAGTTTCAGGGACAGGGGATCCGACAATGAGCAGTTCTTC.

V is TRBV19 and J is TRBJ2-6, with 10 bases identical to TRBD1. V gave up 8 bases and J gave up 0 bases; unmatched junction bases: 7. The CDR3 spans 17 residues. CDR1 and CDR2 (germline): LNHDA, SQIVND (reference sequence). As DNA, the CDR3 is TGTGCCAGTTCTAGACAGGGGGCATTCTCTGGGGCCAACGTCCTGACTTTC. The encoded protein is CASSRQGAFSGANVLTF.

V and J are TRBV6-6 and TRBJ1-5; D gene ambiguous. V was trimmed by 2 bases and J by 7 bases, leaving 9 bases between them. The CDR3 is 13 residues long. Germline loops: CDR1 MNHNY, CDR2 SVGAGI (reference sequence). In nucleotides, the CDR3 is TGTGCCAGCAGTTACGAAGGGCAACAGCCCCAGCATTTT. It yields the protein CASSYEGQQPQHF.

The rearrangement links TRBV7-2 to TRBJ1-1, with D perhaps matching TRBD1 (5 bases). CDR3 length: 15 residues. Germline values: CDR1 SGHTA, CDR2 FQGNSA. Trimming pared 5 bases from V and 1 base from J, leaving 14 bases between. The CDR3 DNA sequence: TGTGCCAGCAGCCCGGGGGGGATAACGAACACTGAAGCTTTCTTT. Protein product: CASSPGGITNTEAFF.

This chain uses TRBV4-3 with TRBJ2-3; TRBD2 might be the D (7 bases). The V and J ends lost 3 bases and 3 bases respectively, with 22 bases between them. The CDR3 contains 18 residues. Germline V lookup: CDR1 LGHNA, CDR2 YSLEER. DNA for the CDR3: TGCGCCAGCAGCCACGGCACCTTGTCGGGGGGCGTGACAGATACGCAGTATTTT. Its protein is CASSHGTLSGGVTDTQYF.